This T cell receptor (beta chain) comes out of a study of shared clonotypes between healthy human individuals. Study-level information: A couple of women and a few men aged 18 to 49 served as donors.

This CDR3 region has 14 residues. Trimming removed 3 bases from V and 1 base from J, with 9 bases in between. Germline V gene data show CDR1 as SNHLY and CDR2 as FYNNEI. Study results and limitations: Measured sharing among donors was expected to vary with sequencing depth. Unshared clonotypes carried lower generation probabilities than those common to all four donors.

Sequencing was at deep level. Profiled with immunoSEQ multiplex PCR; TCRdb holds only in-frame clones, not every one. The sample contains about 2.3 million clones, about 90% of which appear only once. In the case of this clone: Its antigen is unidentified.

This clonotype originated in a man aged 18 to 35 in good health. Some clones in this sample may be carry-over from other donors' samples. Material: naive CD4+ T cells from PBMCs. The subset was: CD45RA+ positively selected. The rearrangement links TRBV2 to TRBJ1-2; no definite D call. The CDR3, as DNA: TGTGCCAGCAGTGACGAGGGAGGTAACTATGGCTACACCTTC. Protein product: CASSDEGGNYGYTF.